The source of this T cell receptor beta chain is a study of blood T cells in healthy people across ages. Sample-barcoded 5' priming and a J-beta primer mix drove a second PCR of 7 to 11 cycles. TCRdb re-called the 5' RACE reads with MiXCR, one entry per CDR3 protein. Of about 1.5 million distinct CDR3 sequences listed, roughly 43% are singletons. Findings and limits, study-wide: Long-lived donors exceeded aged donors in naive CD4+ cells and diversity. In the absence of known donor CMV status, changes in expanded clonotypes were possibly confounded.

Each donor supplied roughly 9 milliliters of peripheral blood. At least 7 million PBMCs were isolated per sample. This clonotype was seen ten or more times. The antigen is unknown. Germline V gene sequence: CDR1 LGHNA, CDR2 YSLEER. This CDR3 is 16 amino acids long. V lost 4 bases, J lost 5 bases, and 10 bases stayed unmatched. The receptor comes from a woman aged 18-30 years in good health. This chain links TRBV4-3 with TRBJ2-2; 7 bases are a match to TRBD2. Source material: blood. The CDR3 is CASSRGGLRRTGELFF. CDR3 DNA sequence: TGCGCCAGCAGCCGGGGGGGACTAAGAAGGACCGGGGAGCTGTTTTTT.